In this sample, the clone carrying this T cell receptor (beta chain) turned up a few times. The time point: after trial treatment. Specified treatment: LDRT plus nivolumab, ipilimumab, low-dose cyclophosphamide and aspirin (RACIN trial). This specimen belongs to a study of low-dose radiotherapy and immunotherapy resistance in tumors. Looking at the study overall: Those assigned to Cohort 2 were treated with 1 Gy per fraction every two weeks (13 Gy in total over 26 weeks). Ipilimumab 1 mg/kg every six weeks, together with nivolumab 240 mg every two weeks, was given intravenously to patients. Administration of intravenous cyclophosphamide at 200 mg/m2 took place every two weeks, one day before radiation and immunotherapy. Both TCRalpha and TCRbeta chains were reverse transcribed with V-gene-specific primers.

With 2 bases removed from V and 2 bases from J, the gap between germline ends came to 19 bases. The CDR3 runs to 17 residues. TCRs underwent roughly 19 PCR cycles of amplification with a constant-region primer and V-primer adapter. TCRdb reprocessed the reads with MiXCR, giving one entry per CDR3 protein. The table has roughly 52,000 distinct CDR3 sequences, 33% seen once. The receptor's source is a male donor with rectosigmoid adenocarcinoma. V is TRBV23-1 and J is TRBJ2-7, with a weak D call TRBD1 (6 bases). TRBV23-1 is known as an ORF, though its function is uncertain. Material: PBMCs, obtained after low-dose radiotherapy plus immunotherapy. The CDR3 DNA reads TGCGCCAGCAGTCAACCCCCAGGTTTCAGGGGTACCTACGAGCAGTACTTC. Its protein product is CASSQPPGFRGTYEQYF.